The rows below give T cell receptor beta chains drawn from one sample of a study of high-grade serous ovarian cancer treatment subgroups. Data came from immunoSEQ multiplex PCR; TCRdb stores just in-frame clones and leaves some out. Of around 8,000 clones listed, roughly 79% were seen once; the top ten hold 9.5% to 13%. Sequences were obtained from tumor tissue. These receptors were obtained from a human donor with high-grade serous ovarian cancer. The CDR3 runs from the conserved cysteine through the conserved F or W. Each record gives: V gene, CDR3 length, J gene, clone size, D gene, CDR3 DNA, CDR3 protein. D genes are given only for firm matches. Not every row has a clone size; where given, it reads once, few, many or a size class.

TRBV7-6	17	TRBJ2-5	-	-	TGTGCCAGCAGCTTAGTCCTCGGCAGCCTAGTCCAAGAGACCCAGTACTTC	CASSLVLGSLVQETQYF
TRBV28	12	TRBJ1-1	medium-sized	-	TGTGCCAGCAGTTTGGGGGGTTTTTTGGCTTTCTTT	CASSLGGFLAFF
TRBV4-1	16	TRBJ2-7	-	TRBD2	TGCGCCAGCAGCCAAGATCCCCTAGCGGGAGGGAGTGAGCAGTACTTC	CASSQDPLAGGSEQYF
TRBV13	13	TRBJ2-2	-	TRBD1	TGTGCCAGCAGCCTCGACAGGGCCGGGGAGCTGTTTTTT	CASSLDRAGELFF
TRBV6-6	13	TRBJ2-7	-	TRBD2	TGTGCCAGTCAACTAGCGGGGGTGTACGAGCAGTACTTC	CASQLAGVYEQYF
TRBV5-1	14	TRBJ1-1	-	-	TGCGCCAGCAGCTTCGATCAGTTTAACACTGAAGCTTTCTTT	CASSFDQFNTEAFF
TRBV19	14	TRBJ1-5	once	-	TGTGCCAGTAGTATAGCTCCGCAGAATCAGCCCCAGCATTTT	CASSIAPQNQPQHF
TRBV25-1	17	TRBJ2-2	-	TRBD2	TGTGCCAGCAGTGAAAGGCGGGGTGGGAGGGCCGACGGGGAGCTGTTTTTT	CASSERRGGRADGELFF
TRBV7-8	16	TRBJ2-2	-	-	TGTGCCAGCAGCTTAGTTCTAGCAGTCTCGGGAGGGGAGCTGTTTTTT	CASSLVLAVSGGELFF
TRBV7-3	14	TRBJ1-4	-	-	TGTGCCAGCAGCTTAACACAGGGCAAGGAAAAACTGTTTTTT	CASSLTQGKEKLFF
TRBV5-4	13	TRBJ2-7	-	-	TGTGCCAGCAGCAGCGCCCCCCCCTACGAGCAGTACTTC	CASSSAPPYEQYF
TRBV6-5	14	TRBJ1-2	-	-	TGTGCCAGCAGTTACTCCCCGGGAGCCTATGGCTACACCTTC	CASSYSPGAYGYTF
TRBV10-3	14	TRBJ1-2	few	TRBD1	TGTGCCATCAATCCGGGACAGGTAAACTATGGCTACACCTTC	CAINPGQVNYGYTF
TRBV19	15	TRBJ2-1	-	-	TGTGCCAGTAGTATCCTAGAGGCCTCCTACAATGAGCAGTTCTTC	CASSILEASYNEQFF
TRBV11-2	16	TRBJ2-5	-	TRBD2	TGTGCCAGCAGCCCGTCGGTAGCGGGAGGGCAAAAGACCCAGTACTTC	CASSPSVAGGQKTQYF
TRBV5-4	15	TRBJ2-3	-	-	TGTGCCAGCAGCCAAGGTCAGGAGGGCTCAGATACGCAGTATTTT	CASSQGQEGSDTQYF
TRBV19	14	TRBJ1-2	-	TRBD1	TGTGCCAGTAGTCCCTTGACAGGGGTCTATGGCTACACCTTC	CASSPLTGVYGYTF
TRBV29-1	14	TRBJ2-1	-	-	TGCAGCGCCCCAGGTGGGGCCGGGACCAATGAGCAGTTCTTC	CSAPGGAGTNEQFF
TRBV2	14	TRBJ2-7	-	-	TGTGCCAGCAGTGGTAGGTCTAGCCCCTACGAGCAGTACTTC	CASSGRSSPYEQYF
TRBV6-1	16	TRBJ2-1	few	TRBD2	TGTGCCAGCAGTGAGACTAGCGGGAGATTTTACAATGAGCAGTTCTTC	CASSETSGRFYNEQFF
TRBV20-1	11	TRBJ1-2	-	-	TGCAGTGCTAGATGGGGGGGTGGCTACACCTTC	CSARWGGGYTF
TRBV10-2	15	TRBJ1-2	-	TRBD1	TGCGCCAGCAGTTTAGGGGGACAGGGGCTTGGTGGCTACACCTTC	CASSLGGQGLGGYTF
TRBV10-3	15	TRBJ2-3	-	TRBD1	TGTGCCATCAGTGACTGGGGACAGAACACAGATACGCAGTATTTT	CAISDWGQNTDTQYF
TRBV5-8	15	TRBJ2-2	-	-	TGTGCCAGCAGCCGCGGGACAGTGAACACCGGGGAGCTGTTTTTT	CASSRGTVNTGELFF
TRBV7-9	15	TRBJ2-1	once	-	TGTGCCAGCAGCTTAGGCTTCGGCAGGGTCAATGAGCAGTTCTTC	CASSLGFGRVNEQFF
TRBV5-6	16	TRBJ2-6	-	-	TGTGCCAGCAGCATCCGGACACCTTCTGGGGCCAACGTCCTGACTTTC	CASSIRTPSGANVLTF
TRBV11-2	12	TRBJ2-5	-	TRBD1	TGTGCCAGCAGCCTCAGGGGGGAGACCCAGTACTTC	CASSLRGETQYF
TRBV10-2	13	TRBJ2-7	-	-	TGCGCCAGCGGCGGACGGAGCCCCTACGAGCAGTACTTC	CASGGRSPYEQYF
TRBV28	13	TRBJ2-1	-	TRBD2	TGTGCCAGCAGTTTCGGGGGGGAGAATGAGCAGTTCTTC	CASSFGGENEQFF